The T cell receptor (beta chain) described here comes from a study of technical replicates of blood from a handful of donors. Sequenced by immunoSEQ multiplex PCR; TCRdb stores in-frame clones only, minus some. The data show approximately 8,000 clones, 85% to 90% seen once. Trimming took off 8 bases at V and 5 bases at J, with 18 bases between the two ends. This CDR3 has 14 amino acids. In germline, CDR1 is MNHEY, CDR2 SMNVEV (reference sequence). This TCR derives from a human donor in good health. The gene calls are TRBV27 and TRBJ2-5; D is possibly TRBD1 (6 bases). The sample consisted of PBMCs. DNA for the CDR3: TGTGCCAGCTCAGGGACATACAATGAGGAGACCCAGTACTTC. This gives the protein CASSGTYNEETQYF.